This T cell receptor beta chain emerged from a study of T cell responses to AZD1222 COVID-19 vaccine. Study overall: The study pooled second doses at about 4 or about 12 weeks. Findings and caveats of the study: Donors skewed white British and female; clonal diversity was possibly underestimated.

A word on this clone: The antigen is undetermined.

The protocol was immunoSEQ multiplex PCR, while the TCRdb copy is restricted to in-frame clones and leaves out a portion. The sample consists of roughly 93,000 clones, roughly nine tenths of them appearing once. There are 16 residues in the CDR3. V dropped 3 bases and J dropped 0; count of bases not matched to a gene: 6. Germline V gene data show CDR1 as SGHTS and CDR2 as YDEGEE. The input for sequencing was peripheral blood, taken on day 0 of AZD1222 vaccination. The chain combines TRBV5-8 with TRBJ2-1, with 7 bases lining up with TRBD2. The sequence was obtained from an adult in good health. The CDR3 region has the DNA TGTGCCAGCAGCTCCATACTAGCGAACTCCTACAATGAGCAGTTCTTC. Protein: CASSSILANSYNEQFF.